This T cell receptor (beta chain) emerged from a study of shared clonotypes between healthy human individuals. As for the study in general: Researchers assigned three CD4 naive, three CD4 memory, two CD8 naive and one CD8 memory plate to each donor.

V lost 7 bases to trimming and J lost 7 bases, with 19 bases between them. This CDR3 region has 14 residues. Germline V lookup: CDR1 SGHVS, CDR2 FQNEAQ. This clone was observed a few times. Its antigen is currently unknown. Whole-study results and caveats: Read depth was anticipated to influence clonotype sharing among donors. Rarefaction demonstrated incomplete sorted-subset sequencing despite large depth.

TCRdb's copy holds only in-frame clones and misses some; the assay was immunoSEQ multiplex PCR. The sample lists over a million clones, 96% occurring once. The chain combines TRBV7-8 with TRBJ1-2; D call uncertain. The specimen was naive CD4+ T cells sorted from blood. Noted subset: CD45RA+ positively selected. This receptor was obtained from a young man in good health. CDR3 protein: CASTLGGGFGGYTF. The CDR3 region has the DNA TGTGCCAGCACCCTGGGTGGAGGGTTCGGTGGCTACACCTTC. Full variable domain (rest looked up from reference TRBV7-8 and TRBJ1-2): GAGVSQSPRYKVAKRGQDVALRCDPISGHVSLFWYQQALGQGPEFLTYFQNEAQLDKSGLPSDRFFAERPEGSVSTLKIQRTQQEDSAVYLCASTLGGGFGGYTFGSGTRLTVV.